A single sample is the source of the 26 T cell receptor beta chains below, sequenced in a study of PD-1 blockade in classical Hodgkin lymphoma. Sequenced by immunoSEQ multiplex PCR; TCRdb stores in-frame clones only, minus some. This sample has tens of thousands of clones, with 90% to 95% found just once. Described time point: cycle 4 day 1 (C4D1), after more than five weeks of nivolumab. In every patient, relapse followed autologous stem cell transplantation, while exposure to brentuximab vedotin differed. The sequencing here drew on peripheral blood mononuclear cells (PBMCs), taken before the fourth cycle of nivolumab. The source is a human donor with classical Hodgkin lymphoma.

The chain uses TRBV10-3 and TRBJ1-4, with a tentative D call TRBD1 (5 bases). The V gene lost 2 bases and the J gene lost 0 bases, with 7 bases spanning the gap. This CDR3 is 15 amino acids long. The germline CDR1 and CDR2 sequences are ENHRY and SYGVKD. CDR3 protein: CAISERGSTNEKLFF. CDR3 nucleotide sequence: TGTGCCATCAGTGAGCGGGGGTCAACTAATGAAAAACTGTTTTTT.

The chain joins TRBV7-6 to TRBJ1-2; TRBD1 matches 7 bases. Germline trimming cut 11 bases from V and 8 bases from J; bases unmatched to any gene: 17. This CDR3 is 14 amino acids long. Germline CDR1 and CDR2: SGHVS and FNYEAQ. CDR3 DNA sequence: TGTGCCGCCAGCACCGGGGCGAGGGGGCAAGGCTACACCTTC. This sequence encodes CAASTGARGQGYTF.

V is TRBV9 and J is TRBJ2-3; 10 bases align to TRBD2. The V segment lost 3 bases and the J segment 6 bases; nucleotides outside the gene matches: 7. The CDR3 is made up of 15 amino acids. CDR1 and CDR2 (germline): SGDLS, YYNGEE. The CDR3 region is CASSGLAGGVDTQYF. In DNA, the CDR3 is TGTGCCAGCAGCGGATTAGCGGGGGGCGTGGATACGCAGTATTTT.

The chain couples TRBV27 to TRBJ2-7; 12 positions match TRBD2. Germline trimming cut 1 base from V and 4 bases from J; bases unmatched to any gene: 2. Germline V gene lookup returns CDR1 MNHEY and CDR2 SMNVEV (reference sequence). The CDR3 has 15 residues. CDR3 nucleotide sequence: TGTGCCAGCAGTTTATTCGGGACTAGCGGGTACGAGCAGTACTTC. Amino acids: CASSLFGTSGYEQYF.

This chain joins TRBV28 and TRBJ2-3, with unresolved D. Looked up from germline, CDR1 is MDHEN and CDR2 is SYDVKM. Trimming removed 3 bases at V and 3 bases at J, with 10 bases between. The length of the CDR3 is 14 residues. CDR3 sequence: CASSLQQETDTQYF. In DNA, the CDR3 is TGTGCCAGCAGTTTGCAGCAAGAAACAGATACGCAGTATTTT.

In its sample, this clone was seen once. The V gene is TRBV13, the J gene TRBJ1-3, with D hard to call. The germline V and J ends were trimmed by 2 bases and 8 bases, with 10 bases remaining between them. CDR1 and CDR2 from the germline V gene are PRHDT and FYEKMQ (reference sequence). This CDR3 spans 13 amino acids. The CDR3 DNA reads TGTGCCAGCAGCTTATTTGAGGGTCACACCATATATTTT. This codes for CASSLFEGHTIYF.

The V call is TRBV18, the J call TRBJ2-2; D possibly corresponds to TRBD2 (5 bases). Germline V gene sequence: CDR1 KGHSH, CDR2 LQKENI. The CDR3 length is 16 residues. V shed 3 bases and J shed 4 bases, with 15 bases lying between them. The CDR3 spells CASSPRGGEGTGELFF. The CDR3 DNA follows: TGTGCCAGCTCACCCAGAGGAGGCGAGGGCACCGGGGAGCTGTTTTTT.

In DNA form, the CDR3 reads TGTGCCAGCAGTTACGAGCTAGCGGGGGCTCACGAGCAGTACTTC. Amino acid sequence: CASSYELAGAHEQYF. This rearrangement joins TRBV6-6 to TRBJ2-7, with 10 bases aligning to TRBD2. This CDR3 has 15 residues. With V trimmed by 2 bases and J by 5 bases, 6 bases remained unmatched. Germline V gives CDR1 MNHNY, CDR2 SVGAGI (reference sequence).

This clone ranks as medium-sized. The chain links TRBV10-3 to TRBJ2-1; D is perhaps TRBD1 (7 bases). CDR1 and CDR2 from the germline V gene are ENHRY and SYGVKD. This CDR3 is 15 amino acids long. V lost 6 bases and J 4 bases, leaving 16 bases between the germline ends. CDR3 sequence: CAISDRARGYNEQFF. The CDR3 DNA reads TGTGCCATCAGCGACAGGGCCCGGGGGTACAATGAGCAGTTCTTC.

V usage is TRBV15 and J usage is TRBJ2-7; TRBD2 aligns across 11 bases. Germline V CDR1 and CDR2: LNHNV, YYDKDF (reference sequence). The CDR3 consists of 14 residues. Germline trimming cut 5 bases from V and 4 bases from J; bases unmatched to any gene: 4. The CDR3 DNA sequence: TGTGCCACCAGCCTCGGGACTAGCGGATACGAGCAGTACTTC. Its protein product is CATSLGTSGYEQYF.

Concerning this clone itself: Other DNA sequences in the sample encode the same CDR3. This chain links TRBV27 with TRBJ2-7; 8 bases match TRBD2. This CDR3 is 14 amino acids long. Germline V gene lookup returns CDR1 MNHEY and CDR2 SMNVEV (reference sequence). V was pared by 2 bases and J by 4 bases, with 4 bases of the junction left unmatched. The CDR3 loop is CASSLGTSGYEQYF. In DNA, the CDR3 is TGTGCCAGCAGTTTAGGGACTAGTGGTTACGAGCAGTACTTC.

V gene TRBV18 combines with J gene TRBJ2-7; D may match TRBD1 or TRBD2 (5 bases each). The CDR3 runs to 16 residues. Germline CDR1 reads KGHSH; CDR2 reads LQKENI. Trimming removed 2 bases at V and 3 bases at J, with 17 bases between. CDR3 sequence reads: CASSPLGTHGIYEQYF. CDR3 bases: TGTGCCAGCTCACCATTGGGGACGCACGGTATCTACGAGCAGTACTTC.

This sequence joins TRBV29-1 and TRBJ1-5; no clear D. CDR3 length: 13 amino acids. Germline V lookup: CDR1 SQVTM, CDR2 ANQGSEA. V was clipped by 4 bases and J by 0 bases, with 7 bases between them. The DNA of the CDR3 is TGCAGCGTTGTTTTTAATAGCAATCAGCCCCAGCATTTT. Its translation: CSVVFNSNQPQHF.

The CDR3 loop is CASSFGRQNTEAFF. CDR3 bases: TGTGCCAGCAGCTTTGGCCGGCAGAACACTGAAGCTTTCTTT. The rearrangement links TRBV7-9 to TRBJ1-1; D call uncertain. The germline CDR1 and CDR2 sequences are SEHNR and FQNEAQ (reference sequence). The CDR3 has 14 residues. V lost 3 bases, J lost 1 base, and 9 bases lay in between.

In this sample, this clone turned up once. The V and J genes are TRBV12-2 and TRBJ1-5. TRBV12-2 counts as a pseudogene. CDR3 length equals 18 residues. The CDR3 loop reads CASRFTGPTTYSNQPQHF. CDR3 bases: TGTGCAAGTCGCTTCACTGGTCCTACCACCTATAGCAATCAGCCCCAGCATTTT.

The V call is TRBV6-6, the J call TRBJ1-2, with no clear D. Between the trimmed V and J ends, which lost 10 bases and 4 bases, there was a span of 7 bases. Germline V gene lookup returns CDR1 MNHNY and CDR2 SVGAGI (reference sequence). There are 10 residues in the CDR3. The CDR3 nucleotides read TGTGCCACTTCGAGCTATGGCTACACCTTC. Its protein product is CATSSYGYTF.

In nucleotides, the CDR3 is TGTGCCAGCAGCTTAGTGATCGGGGAGCTGTTTTTT. It specifies CASSLVIGELFF. The rearrangement joins TRBV11-2 to TRBJ2-2, with D uncertain. There are 12 residues in the CDR3. Germline CDR1 reads SGHAT; CDR2 reads FQNNGV. V lost 1 base, J lost 7 bases, and 4 bases lay in between. The variable domain in full, with the rest retrieved from reference TRBV11-2 and TRBJ2-2, is EAGVAQSPRYKIIEKRQSVAFWCNPISGHATLYWYQQILGQGPKLLIQFQNNGVVDDSQLPKDRFSAERLKGVDSTLKIQPAKLEDSAVYLCASSLVIGELFFGEGSRLTVL.

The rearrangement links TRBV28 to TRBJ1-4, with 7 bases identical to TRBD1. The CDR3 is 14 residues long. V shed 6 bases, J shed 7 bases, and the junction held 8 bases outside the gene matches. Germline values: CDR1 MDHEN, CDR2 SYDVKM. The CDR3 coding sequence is TGTGCCAGCAGCCTCAGGGGGATCATTGAAAAACTGTTTTTT. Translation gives CASSLRGIIEKLFF.

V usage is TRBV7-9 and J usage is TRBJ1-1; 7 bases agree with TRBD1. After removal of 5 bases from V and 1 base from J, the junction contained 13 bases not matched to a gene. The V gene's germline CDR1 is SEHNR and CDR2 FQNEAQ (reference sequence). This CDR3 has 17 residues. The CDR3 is CASSIYRGGGGNTEAFF. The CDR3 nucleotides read TGTGCCAGCAGCATCTACCGAGGGGGCGGTGGGAACACTGAAGCTTTCTTT.

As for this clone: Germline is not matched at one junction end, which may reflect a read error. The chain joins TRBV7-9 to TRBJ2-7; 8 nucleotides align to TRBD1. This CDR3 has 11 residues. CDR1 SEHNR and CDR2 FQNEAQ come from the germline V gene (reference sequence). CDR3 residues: CASSETGGFEF. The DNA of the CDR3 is TGTGCCAGCAGCGAAACAGGGGGTTTTGAATTC.

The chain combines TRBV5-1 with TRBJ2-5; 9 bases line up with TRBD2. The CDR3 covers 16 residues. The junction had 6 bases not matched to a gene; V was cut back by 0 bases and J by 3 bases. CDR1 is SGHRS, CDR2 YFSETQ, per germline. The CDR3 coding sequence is TGCGCCAGCAGCTTGGTCCCTTTAGCGGGAGAAGAGACCCAGTACTTC. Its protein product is CASSLVPLAGEETQYF.

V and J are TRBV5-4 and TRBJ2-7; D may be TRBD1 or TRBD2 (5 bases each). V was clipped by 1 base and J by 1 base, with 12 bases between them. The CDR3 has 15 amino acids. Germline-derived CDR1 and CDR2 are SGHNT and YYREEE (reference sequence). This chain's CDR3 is CASSLRAGRSYEQYF. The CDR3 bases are TGTGCCAGCAGCTTGAGAGCAGGGAGATCCTACGAGCAGTACTTC. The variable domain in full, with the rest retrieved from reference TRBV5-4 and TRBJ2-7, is ETGVTQSPTHLIKTRGQQVTLRCSSQSGHNTVSWYQQALGQGPQFIFQYYREEENGRGNFPPRFSGLQFPNYSSELNVNALELDDSALYLCASSLRAGRSYEQYFGPGTRLTVT.

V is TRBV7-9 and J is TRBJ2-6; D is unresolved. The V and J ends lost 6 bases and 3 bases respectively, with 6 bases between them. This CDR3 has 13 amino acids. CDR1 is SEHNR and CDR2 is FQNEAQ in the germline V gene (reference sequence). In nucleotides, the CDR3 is TGTGCCAGCAGTCGCAATGGGGCCAACGTCCTGACTTTC. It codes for CASSRNGANVLTF. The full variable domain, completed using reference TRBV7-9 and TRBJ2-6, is DTGVSQNPRHKITKRGQNVTFRCDPISEHNRLYWYRQTLGQGPEFLTYFQNEAQLEKSRLLSDRFSAERPKGSFSTLEIQRTEQGDSAMYLCASSRNGANVLTFGAGSRLTVL.

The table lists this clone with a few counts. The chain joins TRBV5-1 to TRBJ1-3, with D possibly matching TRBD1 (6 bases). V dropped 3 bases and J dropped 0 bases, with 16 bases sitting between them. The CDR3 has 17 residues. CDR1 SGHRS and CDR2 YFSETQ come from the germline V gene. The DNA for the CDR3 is TGCGCCAGCAGCTCCCTGGAGGGGGGTTCCTCTGGAAACACCATATATTTT. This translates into CASSSLEGGSSGNTIYF.

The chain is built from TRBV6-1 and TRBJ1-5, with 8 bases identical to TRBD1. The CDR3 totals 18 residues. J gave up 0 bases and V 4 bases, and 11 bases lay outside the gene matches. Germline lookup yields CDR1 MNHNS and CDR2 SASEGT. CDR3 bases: TGTGCCAGCAGTGCCCACGGACAGGGAGGCTATAGCAATCAGCCCCAGCATTTT. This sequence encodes CASSAHGQGGYSNQPQHF.

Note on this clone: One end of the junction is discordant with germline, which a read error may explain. In DNA, the CDR3 is TGTGCCAGCAGTGACTCCGCCCACTACAGGGAGGGGCCCTATGACTACACCTTC. It translates to CASSDSAHYREGPYDYTF. This chain joins TRBV6-4 and TRBJ1-2, with D perhaps matching TRBD1 (6 bases). The CDR3 contains 18 residues. CDR1 is MRHNA, CDR2 SNTAGT, per germline.